This T cell receptor beta chain was found in a study of cytomegalovirus exposure and HLA in healthy donors. Overall study findings and caveats: Earlier analysis looked at TCR beta V segments, and most were productive about 87% or about 30% of the time. V- and J-gene trimming of TCR beta was linked (in a later analysis) to a missense DCLRE1C variant.

With 60 Vbeta and 13 Jbeta primers, the PCR was carried out. Here immunoSEQ multiplex PCR was the method, and the copy in TCRdb shows in-frame clones only, minus some. There are fewer than 200,000 clones in the sample; about three quarters occur only once, and 2.5% lies in the top ten. The CDR3 spans 12 residues. Deletions cut 0 bases from V and 5 bases from J, with 5 bases between. Germline V gives CDR1 KGHSY, CDR2 FQNENV. Details on this clone: The antigen is unknown.

This chain connects TRBV16 to TRBJ2-7; D not resolved. This clonotype originated in a female donor in good health and CMV-seronegative. The sequenced sample was PBMCs. The CDR3 protein is CASSQSEHEQYF. The CDR3 DNA reads as TGTGCCAGCAGCCAATCGGAGCACGAGCAGTACTTC.